The 32 T cell receptor beta chains in this list originate from one sample, sequenced in a study of blood T cell repertoires in COVID-19. The protocol was immunoSEQ multiplex PCR, while the TCRdb copy is restricted to in-frame clones and leaves out a portion. The sample lists under 130,000 clones, 85% to 90% occurring once. The sample taken for sequencing was peripheral blood. Every receptor here comes from a woman aged 80 or older with acute or convalescent COVID-19.

This rearrangement joins TRBV30 to TRBJ2-1; TRBD1 matches at 8 bases. Germline CDR1 reads GTSNPN; CDR2 reads SVGIG (reference sequence). V lost 0 bases and J lost 6; bases outside the gene matches: 4. There are 14 residues in the CDR3. CDR3 region: CAWSVQGARNEQFF. CDR3 sequence (DNA): TGTGCCTGGAGTGTCCAGGGGGCCCGCAATGAGCAGTTCTTC.

The chain carries TRBV6-5 and TRBJ1-1; no reliable D call. CDR3 length: 12 amino acids. V was clipped by 10 bases and J by 1 base, with 10 bases between them. Germline values: CDR1 MNHEY, CDR2 SVGAGI. The CDR3 spells CATHRQNTEAFF. DNA for the CDR3: TGTGCCACCCACAGACAGAACACTGAAGCTTTCTTT.

This rearrangement joins TRBV5-5 to TRBJ2-3, with D perhaps TRBD1 (6 bases). CDR1 and CDR2 from the germline V gene are SGHKS and YYEKEE (reference sequence). The CDR3 contains 15 residues. V was cut by 4 bases and J by 2 bases, with 14 bases left in between. Here the CDR3 reads CASSTHRQVTDTQYF. In DNA, the CDR3 is TGTGCCAGCAGCACCCACAGACAGGTCACAGATACGCAGTATTTT. Based on the CDR3 plus reference TRBV5-5 and TRBJ2-3, the full variable domain is DAGVTQSPTHLIKTRGQQVTLRCSPISGHKSVSWYQQVLGQGPQFIFQYYEKEERGRGNFPDRFSARQFPNYSSELNVNALLLGDSALYLCASSTHRQVTDTQYFGPGTRLTVL.

The chain carries TRBV3-1 (or the pseudogene TRBV3-2) and TRBJ1-6; no clear D. Germline values: CDR1 LGHDT, CDR2 YNNKEL (reference sequence). The CDR3 sequence is 15 residues long. V lost 1 base and J 6 bases, leaving 10 bases between the germline ends. DNA of the CDR3: TGTGCCAGCAGCCAAGCCGGACTAGTTAATTCACCCCTCCACTTT. Encoded protein: CASSQAGLVNSPLHF.

The rearrangement links TRBV4-3 to TRBJ1-1; D is unresolved. The germline V gene encodes CDR1 LGHNA and CDR2 YSLEER. The V and J ends lost 1 base and 2 bases respectively, with 8 bases between them. The CDR3 runs 14 residues. CDR3 loop: CASSQGVTNTEAFF. In nucleotides, the CDR3 is TGCGCCAGCAGCCAAGGAGTAACCAACACTGAAGCTTTCTTT.

This chain joins TRBV6-5 and TRBJ1-2; no reliable D call. V was pared by 7 bases and J by 8 bases, with 20 bases between. Germline V gene data show CDR1 as MNHEY and CDR2 as SVGAGI. The CDR3 extends over 14 amino acids. The CDR3 region is CASTRPGSTGGYTF. Here the CDR3 DNA reads TGTGCCAGCACTCGCCCGGGCTCGACGGGAGGCTACACCTTC.

The chain combines TRBV7-2 with TRBJ2-1; D may be TRBD2 (6 bases). The V end lost 4 bases, the J end lost 8 bases, and 12 bases lay between the germline ends. CDR3 length: 13 residues. In germline, CDR1 is SGHTA, CDR2 FQGNSA. The CDR3 loop reads CASSSPGVDEQFF. CDR3 DNA: TGTGCCAGCAGCTCTCCGGGGGTTGATGAGCAGTTCTTC. Combining the CDR3 with reference TRBV7-2 and TRBJ2-1 gives the whole variable domain GAGVSQSPSNKVTEKGKDVELRCDPISGHTALYWYRQSLGQGLEFLIYFQGNSAPDKSGLPSDRFSAERTGGSVSTLTIQRTQQEDSAVYLCASSSPGVDEQFFGPGTRLTVL.

This clone was seen once. The chain joins TRBV5-1 to TRBJ2-5; D possibly corresponds to TRBD2 (6 bases). The CDR3 consists of 13 residues. V lost 8 bases and J lost 8, with 19 bases in between. Germline values: CDR1 SGHRS, CDR2 YFSETQ. The chain's CDR3 is CASEAGSGPTQYF. The DNA of the CDR3 is TGCGCCAGTGAGGCGGGGTCGGGGCCCACCCAGTACTTC. Together with reference TRBV5-1 and TRBJ2-5, the CDR3 gives the full variable domain: KAGVTQTPRYLIKTRGQQVTLSCSPISGHRSVSWYQQTPGQGLQFLFEYFSETQRNKGNFPGRFSGRQFSNSRSEMNVSTLELGDSALYLCASEAGSGPTQYFGPGTRLLVL.

Only one count was recorded for this clone. The rearrangement links TRBV7-2 to TRBJ2-1, with TRBD2 matching 14 bases. Per the germline V gene, CDR1 is SGHTA and CDR2 is FQGNSA. There are 18 residues in the CDR3. V shed 5 bases, J shed 0 bases, and the junction held 6 bases outside the gene matches. The CDR3, as DNA: TGTGCCAGCAGCAAGGGACTAGCGGGGGCAAGCTCCTACAATGAGCAGTTCTTC. It codes for CASSKGLAGASSYNEQFF.

The chain recombines TRBV4-1 with TRBJ1-2; TRBD1 might be the D (6 bases). The V gene lost 3 bases and the J gene lost 7 bases, with 15 bases spanning the gap. This CDR3 region has 14 residues. Germline lookup yields CDR1 MGHRA and CDR2 YSYEKL. CDR3 amino acids: CASSHSRGAGGYTF. In DNA form, the CDR3 reads TGCGCCAGCAGCCATTCCAGGGGAGCAGGTGGCTACACCTTC.

The chain combines TRBV6-6 with TRBJ1-5, with 7 bases lining up with TRBD1. The CDR3 covers 17 residues. With 5 bases clipped from V and 7 bases from J, the junction kept 17 bases outside the gene matches. Looked up from germline, CDR1 is MNHNY and CDR2 is SVGAGI (reference sequence). The CDR3 coding sequence is TGTGCCAGCAGTCCACGGACAGGTCCTCGGGTGGGGCAGCCCCAGCATTTT. This gives the protein CASSPRTGPRVGQPQHF.

This clone was observed a single time. V is TRBV7-8 and J is TRBJ2-7; possibly TRBD2 for D (7 bases). Germline-derived CDR1 and CDR2 are SGHVS and FQNEAQ. The CDR3 runs to 13 residues. Trimming pared 6 bases from V and 5 bases from J, leaving 14 bases between. Here the CDR3 reads CASRWGGMDEQYF. The CDR3 nucleotides are TGTGCCAGCAGGTGGGGGGGCATGGACGAGCAGTACTTC.

The chain recombines TRBV21-1 with TRBJ1-4; the table's TRBD1 call for D was not verified on the DNA. TRBV21-1 is noted as a pseudogene. The CDR3 has 15 amino acids. The CDR3 bases are TGTGCCAGCAGCAAAGCGCTCACATTTCTTGAAAAACTGTTTTTT. Protein: CASSKALTFLEKLFF.

The V and J genes are TRBV7-8 and TRBJ2-5; D gene ambiguous. CDR3 length: 11 residues. CDR1 SGHVS and CDR2 FQNEAQ come from the germline V gene. The V end lost 5 bases, the J end lost 4 bases, and 5 bases lay between the germline ends. This CDR3 reads CASSPLETQYF. DNA for the CDR3: TGTGCCAGCAGCCCGTTAGAGACCCAGTACTTC.

V and J are TRBV27 and TRBJ2-7; 8 nucleotides line up with TRBD1. V shed 0 bases, J shed 3 bases, and the junction held 7 bases outside the gene matches. The CDR3 length is 16 residues. CDR1 is MNHEY, CDR2 SMNVEV, per germline (reference sequence). DNA of the CDR3: TGTGCCAGCAGTTTATCGTCGACAGGGGTCTACTACGAGCAGTACTTC. It specifies CASSLSSTGVYYEQYF.

This clone was detected once. This chain links TRBV30 with TRBJ1-5; D perhaps matches TRBD1 (6 bases). Looked up from germline, CDR1 is GTSNPN and CDR2 is SVGIG (reference sequence). V lost 3 bases and J lost 3, with 12 bases in between. The CDR3 contains 14 residues. As DNA, the CDR3 is TGTGCCTGGAGCGGACAGTCTATCAATCAGCCCCAGCATTTT. Its translation is CAWSGQSINQPQHF.

The chain employs TRBV18 and TRBJ2-4; D remains ambiguous. Germline-derived CDR1 and CDR2 are KGHSH and LQKENI. The CDR3 totals 18 residues. Trimming removed 5 bases from V and 8 bases from J, with 28 bases in between. In nucleotides, the CDR3 is TGTGCCAGCTCAGAGAGGCGACCAAAAACATTCAGTACTTACATTCAGTACTTC. Translated: CASSERRPKTFSTYIQYF.

The chain couples TRBV7-9 to TRBJ1-1; weak D call: TRBD1 (6 bases). Deletions cut 1 base from V and 3 bases from J, with 9 bases between. CDR3 length equals 14 residues. From germline, CDR1 is SEHNR and CDR2 FQNEAQ (reference sequence). DNA of the CDR3: TGTGCCAGCAGCTTAGAGGGGGTCGACACTGAAGCTTTCTTT. This sequence encodes CASSLEGVDTEAFF.

This chain connects TRBV7-2 to TRBJ1-4; the D is unclear. Trimming removed 3 bases at V and 0 bases at J, with 8 bases between. The CDR3 covers 15 residues. Germline loops: CDR1 SGHTA, CDR2 FQGNSA. The CDR3: CASSLTGTTNEKLFF. The CDR3 DNA reads as TGTGCCAGCAGCTTGACGGGAACAACTAATGAAAAACTGTTTTTT.

The chain joins TRBV30 to TRBJ2-3; 10 bases are shared with TRBD2. The V gene's germline CDR1 is GTSNPN and CDR2 SVGIG (reference sequence). The V segment lost 3 bases and the J segment 2 bases; nucleotides outside the gene matches: 2. The CDR3 spans 14 residues. The CDR3 loop reads CAWRGLAVTDTQYF. The DNA of the CDR3 is TGTGCCTGGAGAGGACTAGCGGTCACAGATACGCAGTATTTT.

This clone appeared a single time. This rearrangement joins TRBV5-1 to TRBJ1-2; D might be TRBD1 (6 bases). Per the germline V gene, CDR1 is SGHRS and CDR2 is YFSETQ. The V and J ends lost 1 base and 4 bases respectively, with 14 bases between them. This CDR3 spans 15 amino acids. The CDR3 coding sequence is TGCGCCAGCAGCTTGAGCGAGGGGGTCCGCTATGGCTACACCTTC. Translating gives CASSLSEGVRYGYTF.

The chain links TRBV5-1 to TRBJ2-3; 8 bases match TRBD2. V lost 2 bases to trimming and J lost 0 bases; unmatched junction nucleotides: 17. The CDR3 runs 20 residues. The V gene's germline CDR1 is SGHRS and CDR2 YFSETQ. CDR3 in amino acids: CASSFKLVVAGTPSTDTQYF. The CDR3 DNA follows: TGCGCCAGCAGCTTCAAGTTGGTAGTAGCGGGGACCCCTAGCACAGATACGCAGTATTTT.

The chain couples TRBV10-3 to TRBJ2-3; 11 bases match TRBD2. Germline assignment: CDR1 ENHRY and CDR2 SYGVKD. CDR3 length: 16 amino acids. The ends lost 4 bases at V and 9 bases at J; junction bases unmatched: 12. CDR3 nucleotide sequence: TGTGCCATCAGTGGTCCTAGCGGGGGGAAAGAGGAAACGCAGTATTTT. As protein: CAISGPSGGKEETQYF.

This clone was observed a single time. The chain is built from TRBV9 and TRBJ1-4; D uncertain. The germline gives CDR1 SGDLS, CDR2 YYNGEE. The V end was cut by 0 bases, the J end by 5 bases, with 8 bases between. CDR3 length: 14 residues. CDR3 protein: CASSVGSLNEKLFF. The CDR3 DNA reads TGTGCCAGCAGCGTAGGTTCATTGAATGAAAAACTGTTTTTT.

CDR3: CASSSSGGAWNEQFF. CDR3 DNA sequence: TGTGCCAGCAGCTCTAGCGGGGGGGCGTGGAATGAGCAGTTCTTC. The V call is TRBV7-9, the J call TRBJ2-1; 12 bases map to TRBD2. This CDR3 has 15 residues. J was trimmed by 7 bases and V by 4 bases; bases with no gene match: 5. CDR1 is SEHNR, CDR2 FQNEAQ, per germline (reference sequence). Based on the CDR3 plus reference TRBV7-9 and TRBJ2-1, the full variable domain is DTGVSQNPRHKITKRGQNVTFRCDPISEHNRLYWYRQTLGQGPEFLTYFQNEAQLEKSRLLSDRFSAERPKGSFSTLEIQRTEQGDSAMYLCASSSSGGAWNEQFFGPGTRLTVL.

The chain recombines TRBV5-1 with TRBJ2-2; perhaps TRBD2 as D (6 bases). Trimming took off 3 bases at V and 13 bases at J, with 16 bases between the two ends. CDR3 length equals 13 residues. Germline assignment: CDR1 SGHRS and CDR2 YFSETQ. This CDR3 reads CASSSAGLWGLFF. DNA of the CDR3: TGCGCCAGCAGCTCAGCGGGCCTTTGGGGGCTGTTTTTT.

The V gene is TRBV19, the J gene TRBJ1-2; D unresolved. V lost 5 bases, J lost 4 bases, and 8 bases lay in between. This CDR3 has 12 amino acids. Germline-derived CDR1 and CDR2 are LNHDA and SQIVND (reference sequence). CDR3 DNA sequence: TGTGCCAGTAGTCCGGGGATCTATGGCTACACCTTC. Amino acid sequence: CASSPGIYGYTF.

The chain is built from TRBV27 and TRBJ2-7; 8 bases match TRBD1. V shed 3 bases and J 6 bases; nucleotides not matched to a gene: 10. Germline V lookup: CDR1 MNHEY, CDR2 SMNVEV (reference sequence). This CDR3 has 15 amino acids. CDR3 region: CASSFTSGQVGEQYF. In DNA form, the CDR3 reads TGTGCCAGCAGTTTTACTTCGGGACAGGTTGGCGAGCAGTACTTC.

The rearrangement joins TRBV5-8 to TRBJ2-7; possible D gene TRBD1, 5 bases. Germline V gene data show CDR1 as SGHTS and CDR2 as YDEGEE. Trimming shortened V by 2 bases and J by 0 bases, and 12 bases separated the two germline ends. The CDR3 runs 15 residues. The CDR3 nucleotides are TGTGCCAGCAGCTTAGACAGACTTCTCTCCTACGAGCAGTACTTC. Translation: CASSLDRLLSYEQYF. The whole variable domain, remainder taken from reference TRBV5-8 and TRBJ2-7, is EAGVTQSPTHLIKTRGQQATLRCSPISGHTSVYWYQQALGLGLQFLLWYDEGEERNRGNFPPRFSGRQFPNYSSELNVNALELEDSALYLCASSLDRLLSYEQYFGPGTRLTVT.

This clone was counted between two and nine times. V is TRBV6-2 or TRBV6-3 and J is TRBJ2-3; D is ambiguous. The CDR3 loop spans 16 amino acids. Looked up from germline, CDR1 is MNHEY and CDR2 is SVGEGT. The V end lost 0 bases, the J end lost 0 bases, and 10 bases lay between the germline ends. This chain's CDR3 is CASSYSTGISTDTQYF. CDR3 sequence (DNA): TGTGCCAGCAGTTACTCGACTGGAATCAGCACAGATACGCAGTATTTT.

The chain has TRBV5-1 and TRBJ1-2; 7 bases are shared with TRBD1. The CDR3 covers 13 residues. Germline V gives CDR1 SGHRS, CDR2 YFSETQ. V shed 0 bases and J 8 bases; nucleotides not matched to a gene: 4. The CDR3, as DNA: TGCGCCAGCAGCTTGGGACAGGGCCGGGGCTACACCTTC. Translated: CASSLGQGRGYTF.

This sequence joins TRBV18 and TRBJ2-3; TRBD2 is a possible D gene (7 bases). The CDR3 sequence is 16 residues long. Per the germline V gene, CDR1 is KGHSH and CDR2 is LQKENI. Trimming pared 1 base from V and 0 bases from J, leaving 11 bases between. The CDR3 is CASSPRRGPSTDTQYF. In DNA, the CDR3 is TGTGCCAGCTCACCACGGCGGGGGCCTAGCACAGATACGCAGTATTTT. Filled out from reference TRBV18 and TRBJ2-3, the complete variable domain reads NAGVMQNPRHLVRRRGQEARLRCSPMKGHSHVYWYRQLPEEGLKFMVYLQKENIIDESGMPKERFSAEFPKEGPSILRIQQVVRGDSAAYFCASSPRRGPSTDTQYFGPGTRLTVL.